Listed below are T cell receptor beta chains from one sample, sequenced in a study of T cells after yellow fever vaccination. TCRdb redid the calling of the 5' RACE reads with MiXCR, one entry per CDR3 protein. The sample yields 450,000 to 550,000 distinct CDR3 sequences, 15% to 20% seen once. The sample consisted of PBMCs, taken 15 days after the yellow fever booster vaccination. The receptors derive from a man between 25 and 39 years old who received the YFV17D yellow fever vaccine. Each CDR3 is given with its conserved first and last residue. The D gene is left open where the match is weak. Size is omitted from some rows. Given values are once, few, many or a class for expanded clones.

clone_size: few; d_call: -; v_call: TRBV27; j_call: TRBJ2-1; cdr3_aa: CASSFGVSREQFF; cdr3_nt: TGTGCCAGCAGTTTTGGGGTGTCCCGTGAGCAGTTCTTC
clone_size: few; d_call: TRBD1; v_call: TRBV7-2; j_call: TRBJ2-7; cdr3_aa: CASSSNRGRHEQYF; cdr3_nt: TGTGCCAGCAGCTCAAACAGGGGGCGCCACGAGCAGTACTTC
clone_size: few; d_call: -; v_call: TRBV30; j_call: TRBJ2-5; cdr3_aa: CAWSVDLTQYF; cdr3_nt: TGTGCCTGGAGTGTTGACCTGACCCAGTACTTC
clone_size: few; d_call: -; v_call: TRBV5-1; j_call: TRBJ1-1; cdr3_aa: CASSSDGMNTEAFF; cdr3_nt: TGCGCCAGCAGCTCTGACGGCATGAACACTGAAGCTTTCTTT
clone_size: few; d_call: -; v_call: TRBV20-1; j_call: TRBJ1-4; cdr3_aa: CSARRTEKLFF; cdr3_nt: TGCAGTGCTAGAAGGACAGAAAAACTGTTTTTT
clone_size: -; d_call: TRBD2; v_call: TRBV20-1; j_call: TRBJ2-1; cdr3_aa: CSASRIAGVEQFF; cdr3_nt: TGCAGTGCTAGTCGAATAGCGGGAGTTGAGCAGTTCTTC
clone_size: few; d_call: -; v_call: TRBV5-1; j_call: TRBJ1-6; cdr3_aa: CASSLAAGDTYNSPLHF; cdr3_nt: TGCGCCAGCAGCTTGGCGGCAGGGGACACCTATAATTCACCCCTCCACTTT
clone_size: few; d_call: -; v_call: TRBV29-1; j_call: TRBJ2-1; cdr3_aa: CSVDESFGEQFF; cdr3_nt: TGCAGCGTTGACGAAAGCTTTGGTGAGCAGTTCTTC
clone_size: -; d_call: -; v_call: TRBV6-6; j_call: TRBJ2-5; cdr3_aa: CASFKSTAQYF; cdr3_nt: TGTGCCAGCTTCAAATCGACGGCCCAGTACTTC
clone_size: -; d_call: TRBD2; v_call: TRBV20-1; j_call: TRBJ2-1; cdr3_aa: CSAPSGRGIEQFF; cdr3_nt: TGCAGTGCCCCAAGCGGGAGAGGCATTGAGCAGTTCTTC
clone_size: -; d_call: -; v_call: TRBV3-1; j_call: TRBJ1-4; cdr3_aa: CASSPGTYMMAEKLFF; cdr3_nt: TGTGCCAGCAGCCCTGGGACCTACATGATGGCGGAAAAACTGTTTTTT
clone_size: -; d_call: -; v_call: TRBV7-9; j_call: TRBJ1-1; cdr3_aa: CASSITSANTEAFF; cdr3_nt: TGTGCCAGCAGCATAACTTCAGCGAACACTGAAGCTTTCTTT
clone_size: -; d_call: TRBD1; v_call: TRBV15; j_call: TRBJ2-3; cdr3_aa: CATSGRQGRADTQYF; cdr3_nt: TGTGCCACCAGCGGCCGACAGGGTAGGGCAGATACGCAGTATTTT
clone_size: once; d_call: -; v_call: TRBV3-1; j_call: TRBJ2-7; cdr3_aa: CASSQLAATYEQYF; cdr3_nt: TGTGCCAGCAGCCAGCTAGCCGCAACCTACGAGCAGTACTTC